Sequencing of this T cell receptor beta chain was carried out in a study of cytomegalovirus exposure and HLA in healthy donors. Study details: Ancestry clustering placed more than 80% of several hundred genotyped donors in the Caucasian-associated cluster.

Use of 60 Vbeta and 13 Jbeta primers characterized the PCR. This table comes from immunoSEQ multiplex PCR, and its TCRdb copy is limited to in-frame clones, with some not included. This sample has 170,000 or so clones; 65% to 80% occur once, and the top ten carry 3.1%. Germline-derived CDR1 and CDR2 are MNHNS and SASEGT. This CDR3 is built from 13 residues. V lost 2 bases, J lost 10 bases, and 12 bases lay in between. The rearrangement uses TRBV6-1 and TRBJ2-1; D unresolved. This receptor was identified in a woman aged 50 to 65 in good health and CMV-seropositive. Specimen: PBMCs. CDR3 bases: TGTGCCAGCAGTGAAAACCCGCGCGCCGAGCAGTTCTTC. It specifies CASSENPRAEQFF.